Below, 21 T cell receptor beta chains from the same sample are listed, as sequenced in a study of OX40 agonist ivuxolimab in advanced cancers. Measured with immunoSEQ multiplex PCR; TCRdb has only the in-frame clones, and not every one. The repertoire consists of approximately 88,000 clones, with around nine tenths occurring once and the leading ten covering around 0.3%. The sample here was CD4+ or CD8+ T cells sorted from blood, taken in a trial of the OX40 agonist ivuxolimab. The source is an adult with an advanced solid tumor such as melanoma, head and neck, liver or kidney cancer.

The chain links TRBV19 to TRBJ2-3; TRBD1 aligns across 8 bases. The CDR3 has 19 residues. After removal of 9 bases from V and 1 base from J, the junction contained 21 bases not matched to a gene. Germline V gives CDR1 LNHDA, CDR2 SQIVND (reference sequence). CDR3 sequence: CARGDLTGAPPNGTDTQYF. The CDR3 coding sequence is TGTGCCAGGGGGGACCTGACAGGGGCACCGCCGAACGGCACAGATACGCAGTATTTT.

This clone has just one count. This chain connects TRBV5-1 to TRBJ1-3; a weak D match, TRBD1 (6 bases). CDR1 and CDR2 from the germline V gene are SGHRS and YFSETQ. The length of the CDR3 is 16 residues. Trimming pared 0 bases from V and 3 bases from J, leaving 13 bases between. CDR3 DNA: TGCGCCAGCAGCTTGGGGTCTACAGGGAGTGGAAACACCATATATTTT. Translating gives CASSLGSTGSGNTIYF. The entire variable domain, with the rest obtained from reference TRBV5-1 and TRBJ1-3, is as follows: KAGVTQTPRYLIKTRGQQVTLSCSPISGHRSVSWYQQTPGQGLQFLFEYFSETQRNKGNFPGRFSGRQFSNSRSEMNVSTLELGDSALYLCASSLGSTGSGNTIYFGEGSWLTVV.

The chain has TRBV7-9 and TRBJ2-3; TRBD2 aligns across 13 bases. Trimming at V came to 6 bases and at J to 2 bases, leaving 8 bases not matched to a gene. Germline CDR1 is SEHNR and CDR2 is FQNEAQ (reference sequence). This CDR3 is built from 17 residues. The CDR3 nucleotides are TGTGCCAGCAGATCGGGGACTAGCGGGGCCGTCACAGATACGCAGTATTTT. Translation: CASRSGTSGAVTDTQYF.

The sample holds a few counts of this clone. V and J are TRBV2 and TRBJ1-6, with 7 positions matching TRBD1. Per germline, CDR1 SNHLY and CDR2 FYNNEI. The CDR3 is made up of 15 amino acids. The V gene end was trimmed by 6 bases and the J gene end by 9 bases; junction bases not matched to a gene: 11. The CDR3 nucleotides read TGTGCCAGCAGGAAGACAGGGTCGGAAGGTTCACCCCTCCACTTT. This codes for CASRKTGSEGSPLHF.

This chain connects TRBV7-2 to TRBJ2-7; 12 nucleotides agree with TRBD2. The trim removed 4 bases at V and 6 bases at J, leaving 4 bases unmatched. In germline, CDR1 is SGHTA, CDR2 FQGNSA. The CDR3 consists of 14 residues. The CDR3 sequence: CASSSGLAGAEQYF. CDR3 coding DNA: TGTGCCAGCAGCTCGGGACTAGCGGGCGCCGAGCAGTACTTC. Full variable domain (outside the CDR3, taken from reference TRBV7-2 and TRBJ2-7): GAGVSQSPSNKVTEKGKDVELRCDPISGHTALYWYRQSLGQGLEFLIYFQGNSAPDKSGLPSDRFSAERTGGSVSTLTIQRTQQEDSAVYLCASSSGLAGAEQYFGPGTRLTVT.

The chain uses TRBV27 and TRBJ2-7, with D possibly called TRBD1 or TRBD2 (5 bases each). CDR3 length: 15 amino acids. Germline CDR1 reads MNHEY; CDR2 reads SMNVEV (reference sequence). V lost 5 bases and J lost 0, with 14 bases in between. CDR3 residues: CASSPRLGVSYEQYF. The CDR3 coding sequence is TGTGCCAGCAGTCCCCGCCTGGGGGTCTCCTACGAGCAGTACTTC.

The chain carries TRBV6-7 and TRBJ1-6, with D maybe TRBD1 (5 bases). TRBV6-7 has ORF status, its function being uncertain. The V end was cut by 1 base, the J end by 5 bases, with 21 bases between. The CDR3 runs 19 residues. The CDR3 here is CASSYWGTQTKPNNSPLHF. CDR3 bases: TGTGCCAGCAGTTACTGGGGGACCCAGACCAAACCTAATAATTCACCCCTCCACTTT.

The V gene is TRBV7-2, the J gene TRBJ2-7; D possibly corresponds to TRBD2 (6 bases). Deletions cut 6 bases from V and 4 bases from J, with 16 bases between. The CDR3 consists of 14 residues. Germline loops: CDR1 SGHTA, CDR2 FQGNSA. The CDR3: CASSGGALGYEQYF. The CDR3 DNA reads TGTGCCAGCAGTGGCGGGGCGCTCGGATACGAGCAGTACTTC.

The rearrangement joins TRBV7-8 to TRBJ1-1, with D unresolved. Between the trimmed V and J ends, which lost 5 bases and 4 bases, there was a span of 17 bases. The CDR3 loop spans 15 amino acids. Looked up from germline, CDR1 is SGHVS and CDR2 is FQNEAQ. The CDR3 coding sequence is TGTGCCAGCAGCCCGCAGGACCTAAAGGGCACTGAAGCTTTCTTT. Its protein is CASSPQDLKGTEAFF.

This clone was seen just once. The genes are TRBV5-1 and TRBJ1-3; 8 bases line up with TRBD1. After removal of 0 bases from V and 0 bases from J, the junction contained 14 bases not matched to a gene. CDR3 length equals 20 residues. Germline CDR1 and CDR2: SGHRS and YFSETQ. The CDR3 sequence is CASSLAGSGQGLRSGNTIYF. The CDR3 DNA reads TGCGCCAGCAGCTTGGCCGGTAGCGGACAGGGTCTCCGCTCTGGAAACACCATATATTTT.

This clone was picked up one time. The chain joins TRBV7-3 to TRBJ1-2; no reliable D call. Trimming left V 2 bases short and J 4 bases short, with 14 bases between. This CDR3 comprises 15 residues. The germline V gene has CDR1 SGHTA and CDR2 FQGTGA. This CDR3 is CASSLASSGVYGYTF. CDR3 in DNA: TGTGCCAGCAGCTTAGCTAGTTCAGGAGTCTATGGCTACACCTTC.

The rearrangement joins TRBV19 to TRBJ2-5, with 9 nucleotides matching TRBD2. The germline gives CDR1 LNHDA, CDR2 SQIVND (reference sequence). There are 14 residues in the CDR3. Trimming cost V 4 bases and J 10 bases; bases outside gene matches: 10. The CDR3 DNA is TGTGCCAGTAGTAAACCGGGACTAGCACAGGACCAGTACTTC. It translates to CASSKPGLAQDQYF.

The J gene is TRBJ1-5, the V gene TRBV4-3; D unresolved. V was cut by 2 bases and J by 4 bases, with 9 bases left in between. The CDR3 extends over 14 amino acids. Germline values: CDR1 LGHNA, CDR2 YSLEER. Here the CDR3 reads CASSQWLGNQPQHF. DNA of the CDR3: TGCGCCAGCAGCCAATGGCTGGGTAATCAGCCCCAGCATTTT.

The chain recombines TRBV4-1 with TRBJ2-7, with D unresolved. The CDR3 spans 15 residues. Germline V gene data show CDR1 as MGHRA and CDR2 as YSYEKL. Trimming took off 0 bases at V and 0 bases at J, with 9 bases between the two ends. The CDR3 nucleotides read TGCGCCAGCAGCCAAGACGAAAGGGCCTCCTACGAGCAGTACTTC. This gives the protein CASSQDERASYEQYF.

The rearrangement joins TRBV19 to TRBJ2-1; 7 bases fit TRBD1. V lost 10 bases, J lost 0 bases, and 18 bases stayed unmatched. The CDR3 consists of 18 residues. CDR1 is LNHDA, CDR2 SQIVND, per germline (reference sequence). The CDR3 DNA follows: TGTGCCACCACTAGGGGGTCCAGGGGGTCGAGCTCCTACAATGAGCAGTTCTTC. This gives the protein CATTRGSRGSSSYNEQFF.

The CDR3 spells CASSPRLRNTEAFF. Here the CDR3 DNA reads TGTGCCAGCAGCCCCCGACTGAGAAACACTGAAGCTTTCTTT. The V and J genes are TRBV5-8 and TRBJ1-1; no definite D call. CDR3 length: 14 amino acids. Trimming took off 4 bases at V and 2 bases at J, with 12 bases between the two ends. The germline gives CDR1 SGHTS, CDR2 YDEGEE.

The CDR3 nucleotides read TGTGCCAGCAGCTTAATCGGCAACAACAATCAGCCCCAGCATTTT. It yields the protein CASSLIGNNNQPQHF. The rearrangement joins TRBV7-2 to TRBJ1-5; unclear D gene. Per the germline V gene, CDR1 is SGHTA and CDR2 is FQGNSA. With 2 bases removed from V and 3 bases from J, the gap between germline ends came to 11 bases. The CDR3 spans 15 residues. Using reference TRBV7-2 and TRBJ1-5 for the parts outside the CDR3, the full variable domain is GAGVSQSPSNKVTEKGKDVELRCDPISGHTALYWYRQSLGQGLEFLIYFQGNSAPDKSGLPSDRFSAERTGGSVSTLTIQRTQQEDSAVYLCASSLIGNNNQPQHFGDGTRLSIL.

This sequence joins TRBV27 and TRBJ2-5, with D maybe TRBD1 (6 bases). There are 15 residues in the CDR3. V lost 3 bases to trimming and J lost 2 bases, with 13 bases between them. CDR1 is MNHEY, CDR2 SMNVEV, per germline (reference sequence). The chain's CDR3 is CASSFQGSGQETQYF. The CDR3 DNA follows: TGTGCCAGCAGTTTTCAGGGGTCGGGACAAGAGACCCAGTACTTC.

This clone is a singleton in its sample. The V call is TRBV10-3, the J call TRBJ2-2, with 7 positions matching TRBD1. V was pared by 3 bases and J by 1 base, with 14 bases of the junction left unmatched. The CDR3 is made up of 19 amino acids. The germline V gene encodes CDR1 ENHRY and CDR2 SYGVKD. Written as DNA, the CDR3 is TGTGCCATCAGTGATACAGGGGCCGCCCGACTAATGAACACCGGGGAGCTGTTTTTT. It translates to CAISDTGAARLMNTGELFF.

V and J are TRBV9 and TRBJ1-3; no reliable D call. The CDR3 length is 14 residues. Trimming removed 1 base at V and 2 bases at J, with 7 bases between. The V gene's germline CDR1 is SGDLS and CDR2 YYNGEE. The CDR3 DNA follows: TGTGCCAGCAGCGTATCGATTACTGGAAACACCATATATTTT. Encoded protein: CASSVSITGNTIYF.

This chain links TRBV5-1 with TRBJ2-7; either TRBD1 or TRBD2 may supply D (5 bases each). Per germline, CDR1 SGHRS and CDR2 YFSETQ. This CDR3 contains 15 residues. Trimming shortened V by 4 bases and J by 1 base, and 15 bases separated the two germline ends. The CDR3 DNA follows: TGCGCCAGCAGCCCAGGGAGAGGGCAGTCCTACGAGCAGTACTTC. Translation: CASSPGRGQSYEQYF.